This T cell receptor (beta chain) was sequenced during a study of technical replicates of blood from a few donors. Only in-frame clones appear in the TCRdb table, and some are missing; sequencing was by immunoSEQ multiplex PCR. The sample holds about 79,000 clones, 94% seen once. The CDR3 has 17 residues. Germline V gene lookup returns CDR1 MGHRA and CDR2 YSYEKL. V lost 3 bases to trimming and J lost 8 bases, with 23 bases between them. This clonotype was sampled from a human donor in good health. The V gene is TRBV4-1, the J gene TRBJ2-1, with D possibly being TRBD1 (6 bases). The specimen was T cells isolated from PBMCs. CDR3 residues: CASSQLELSQGSYEQFF. The CDR3 DNA reads TGCGCCAGCAGCCAGCTGGAATTATCACAGGGATCCTATGAGCAGTTCTTC.